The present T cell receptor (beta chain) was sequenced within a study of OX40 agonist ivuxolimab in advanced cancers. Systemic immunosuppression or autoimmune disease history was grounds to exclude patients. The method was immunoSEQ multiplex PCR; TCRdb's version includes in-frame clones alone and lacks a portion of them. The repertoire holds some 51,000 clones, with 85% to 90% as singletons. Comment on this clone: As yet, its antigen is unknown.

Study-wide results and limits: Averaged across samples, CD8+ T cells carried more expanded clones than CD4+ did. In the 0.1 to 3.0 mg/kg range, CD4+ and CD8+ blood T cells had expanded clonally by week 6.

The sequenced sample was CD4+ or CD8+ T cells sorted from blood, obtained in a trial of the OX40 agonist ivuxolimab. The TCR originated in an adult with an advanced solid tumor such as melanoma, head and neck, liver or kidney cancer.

The CDR3 loop reads CAISEAQAYEQYF. Here the CDR3 DNA reads TGTGCCATCAGTGAGGCTCAGGCCTACGAGCAGTACTTC. The rearrangement uses TRBV10-3 and TRBJ2-7; D is unclear. Germline-derived CDR1 and CDR2 are ENHRY and SYGVKD. The CDR3 has 13 residues. Trimming cost V 2 bases and J 2 bases, with 7 bases left between them.